Listed below are T cell receptor beta chains from one sample, sequenced in a study of cytomegalovirus exposure and HLA in healthy donors. TCRdb keeps only in-frame clones here, not all; method: immunoSEQ multiplex PCR. The table shows 110,000 or so clones, with over 60% occurring only once. Sequencing was performed on PBMCs. The origin of the receptors is a man aged 18 to 29 in good health and CMV-seropositive. Each CDR3 is given with its conserved first and last residue. Each record gives: V gene, J gene, clone size, D gene, CDR3 DNA, CDR3 protein. D genes are given only for firm matches. Clone size is given for some rows only: seen once, a few or many times, or a class if the clone is expanded.

TRBV7-9	TRBJ2-7	once	TRBD2	TGTGCCAGCAGCTTACTCGGGGGGTCTGACGAGCAGTACTTC	CASSLLGGSDEQYF
TRBV18	TRBJ1-1	few	TRBD1	TGTGCCAGCTCACTTGGGACAGGGGAGACTGAAGCTTTCTTT	CASSLGTGETEAFF
TRBV18	TRBJ2-5	NA	TRBD2	TGTGCCAGCTCACCACCTGGGACTAGCGGTCAAGAGACCCAGTACTTC	CASSPPGTSGQETQYF
TRBV6-6	TRBJ2-5	NA	TRBD2	TGTGCCAGCAGTTCAAAAGCGGGATCAGAGACCCAGTACTTC	CASSSKAGSETQYF
TRBV28	TRBJ2-1	few	TRBD1	TGTGCCAGCAGTCAATACAGGGGGCGCGATCGCTATGAGCAGTTCTTC	CASSQYRGRDRYEQFF
TRBV4-1	TRBJ1-1	NA	TRBD1	TGCGCCAGCAGCCAACAGGAGACAGGGGGTACTGAAGCTTTCTTT	CASSQQETGGTEAFF
TRBV19	TRBJ1-1	NA	NA	TGTGCCAGTCTCAGGGGTGAGAACACTGAAGCTTTCTTT	CASLRGENTEAFF
TRBV9	TRBJ1-1	few	NA	TGTGCCAGCAGCGTAGTGGCGAACACTGAAGCTTTCTTT	CASSVVANTEAFF
TRBV5-1	TRBJ1-1	NA	NA	TGCGCCAGCAGCCTCACAGGTCTGAAAGACACTGAAGCTTTCTTT	CASSLTGLKDTEAFF
TRBV6-1	TRBJ2-7	once	NA	TGTGCCAGCAACAATGCTCGGGGTGCTGTCGACGAGCAGTACTTC	CASNNARGAVDEQYF
TRBV30	TRBJ1-3	NA	NA	TGTGCCTGGAAAAGCGGGAGAGGGACCCTATCTGGAAACACCATATATTTT	CAWKSGRGTLSGNTIYF
TRBV7-9	TRBJ1-1	NA	NA	TGTGCCAGCAGCTTAGATTGGTCGGGAATTTCTGAAGCTTTCTTT	CASSLDWSGISEAFF
TRBV7-9	TRBJ2-7	NA	TRBD1	TGTGCCAGCAGCTTAGAGACAGGGGATGTCTACGAGCAGTACTTC	CASSLETGDVYEQYF
TRBV19	TRBJ2-5	NA	TRBD2	TGTGCCAGTAGTGGGGGGGGTTGGGAGACCCAGTACTTC	CASSGGGWETQYF
TRBV19	TRBJ1-2	NA	TRBD1	TGTGCCAGTAGCCCGGACAGGAGTAGGTATGGCTACACCTTC	CASSPDRSRYGYTF
TRBV5-6	TRBJ1-2	NA	TRBD1	TGTGCCAGCAGCGGCCTCGGGACAGGGTACTATGGCTACACCTTC	CASSGLGTGYYGYTF
TRBV21-1	TRBJ2-5	NA	NA	TGTGCCAGCAGCAAACGGGAGCGGGGGACCCAGTACTTC	CASSKRERGTQYF
TRBV4-1	TRBJ2-3	NA	NA	TGCGCCAGCAGCCAAGAATCGCGGGGTTTGTCAGATACGCAGTATTTT	CASSQESRGLSDTQYF
TRBV7-6	TRBJ1-1	NA	NA	TGTGCCAGCAGCTTAGGCGTCGGACTGCTGAACACTGAAGCTTTCTTT	CASSLGVGLLNTEAFF
TRBV5-1	TRBJ2-7	NA	NA	TGCGCCAGCAGCTTGGTCGACAGGATCTACGAGCAGTACTTC	CASSLVDRIYEQYF
TRBV5-1	TRBJ2-3	NA	NA	TGCGCCAGCAGCTTACACACAGATACGCAGTATTTT	CASSLHTDTQYF
TRBV5-8	TRBJ2-7	NA	NA	TGTGCCAGCAGCTTGGCAAGGAGGAGGTACGAGCAGTACTTC	CASSLARRRYEQYF
TRBV12-2	TRBJ1-3	NA	NA	TGTGCAAGTCGCTCTGTTTGGCGGGCCGACTCTGGAAACACCATATATTTT	CASRSVWRADSGNTIYF
TRBV6-5	TRBJ1-6	NA	TRBD1	TGTGCCAGCAGATGGACAGGCGATTCACCCCTCCACTTT	CASRWTGDSPLHF
TRBV7-9	TRBJ1-6	NA	NA	TGTGCCAGCAGCTTAGACAGGGAAGGGGGTAATTCGCCCCTCCACTTT	CASSLDREGGNSPLHF
TRBV5-6	TRBJ2-2	NA	TRBD1	TGTGCCAGCAGCCCCGGGACAGTGGCTTTTTTGGAGCTGTTTTTT	CASSPGTVAFLELFF
TRBV6-5	TRBJ2-7	NA	NA	TGTGCCAGCAGGCCCCAAGGGGCGAACTACGAGCAGTACTTC	CASRPQGANYEQYF
TRBV6-1	TRBJ2-1	NA	TRBD2	TGTGCCAGCAGTGGAGCTAGCGGGAGCTCCTACAATGAGCAGTTCTTC	CASSGASGSSYNEQFF